This T cell receptor beta chain was sequenced for a study of identical twins. Study outcomes and limitations: Abundant beta clonotypes from cord blood bore fewer insertions; memory repertoires lacked this pattern.

The donor group consisted entirely of healthy Caucasians. With regard to this clonotype: Its antigen is not known.

TCRdb passed the 5' RACE reads through MiXCR, listing each CDR3 protein once. This sample carries hundreds of thousands of distinct CDR3 sequences, about 20% of them seen once, and the ten largest clones take roughly 4%. The CDR3 is 12 residues long. The V gene lost 4 bases and the J gene lost 3 bases, with 6 bases spanning the gap. The V gene's germline CDR1 is MNHEY and CDR2 SVGEGT. These same records also appear under a second study, on T cells expressing NK-cell markers. That work states: Within the sequenced cohort of eight donors, seven exhibited HCMV seropositivity and one was seronegative. CD8+ T cells in six donors included dominant NKG2C+ clonotypes at roughly 1.0-7.5%.

Sequencing was carried out using PBMCs. V gene TRBV6-2 or TRBV6-3 combines with J gene TRBJ2-5; D remains unclear. This clonotype was sampled from a woman under 30 in good health. The CDR3: CASSWRKETQYF. The CDR3 DNA follows: TGTGCCAGCAGTTGGCGGAAAGAGACCCAGTACTTC.